This TCR beta chain was sequenced in a study of blood T cell repertoires in COVID-19. The V and J ends lost 6 bases and 1 base respectively, with 13 bases between them. The CDR3 is made up of 14 amino acids. Germline loops: CDR1 MNHEY, CDR2 SVGAGI. The data were produced by immunoSEQ multiplex PCR, yet TCRdb's version contains in-frame clones alone and is incomplete. The sample records some 90,000 clones, 70% to 90% being singletons. This clone was recorded once. The sequence came from a woman aged 80 or over with acute or convalescent COVID-19. The sample consisted of peripheral blood. J is TRBJ2-7 and V is TRBV6-5; no firm D call. CDR3 region: CASRYGQSSYEQYF. CDR3 DNA sequence: TGTGCCAGCAGGTACGGGCAGTCATCCTACGAGCAGTACTTC.